The 6 T cell receptor beta chains below come from one sample, sequenced in a study of blood T cell repertoires in COVID-19. Method: immunoSEQ multiplex PCR; TCRdb's copy keeps in-frame clones and lacks some. This table has about 82,000 clones, 80% appearing once. The sample comprised peripheral blood. The receptors come from a woman aged 40 to 55 with active or convalescent COVID-19.

The chain joins TRBV7-3 to TRBJ1-1; no clear D. The germline V gene encodes CDR1 SGHTA and CDR2 FQGTGA. The CDR3 covers 13 residues. The V gene lost 2 bases and the J gene lost 4 bases, with 8 bases spanning the gap. CDR3 sequence reads: CASSLFEGTEAFF. The CDR3 DNA reads as TGTGCCAGCAGCTTATTTGAGGGCACTGAAGCTTTCTTT.

This chain links TRBV20-1 with TRBJ2-1; TRBD2 aligns across 7 bases. The V and J ends lost 5 bases and 10 bases, in that order; junction bases with no gene match: 11. Germline V CDR1 and CDR2: DFQATT, SNEGSKA (reference sequence). The CDR3 sequence is 13 residues long. The CDR3 bases are TGCAGTGCTGGTGGGACTACTCCCGGGGAGCAGTTCTTC. It translates to CSAGGTTPGEQFF.

The chain joins TRBV5-6 to TRBJ2-7; 8 bases fit TRBD1. From germline, CDR1 is SGHDT and CDR2 YYEEEE. V was clipped by 3 bases and J by 3 bases; unmatched bases: 5. CDR3 length: 14 residues. This CDR3 reads CASSSLTGVYEQYF. CDR3 DNA: TGTGCCAGCAGCTCCCTGACAGGGGTCTACGAGCAGTACTTC.

The CDR3 loop reads CASSPLVFTGELFF. CDR3 coding DNA: TGTGCCAGCAGCCCGCTAGTTTTCACCGGGGAGCTGTTTTTT. The V and J genes are TRBV7-2 and TRBJ2-2; D gene unclear. V gave up 5 bases and J gave up 4 bases, with 11 bases separating them. Germline V gene sequence: CDR1 SGHTA, CDR2 FQGNSA. The CDR3 has 14 residues.

The DNA for the CDR3 is TGTGCCAGCAGCCACCGAAAAGGGAAACGGGAGTATGGCACCGGGGAGCTGTTTTTT. Protein product: CASSHRKGKREYGTGELFF. This chain uses TRBV3-1 (or the pseudogene TRBV3-2) with TRBJ2-2; D might be TRBD2 (6 bases). In germline, CDR1 is LGHDT, CDR2 YNNKEL (reference sequence). V lost 3 bases, J lost 4 bases, and 24 bases lay in between. This CDR3 is 19 amino acids long.

The rearrangement links TRBV19 to TRBJ1-6, with TRBD1 matching over 7 bases. Germline CDR1 LNHDA, CDR2 SQIVND (reference sequence). The CDR3 extends over 14 amino acids. Trimming cost V 7 bases and J 12 bases; bases outside gene matches: 12. Here the CDR3 reads CASKGRGFKEPLHF. The CDR3 DNA reads as TGTGCCAGTAAGGGCAGGGGGTTTAAGGAACCCCTCCACTTT.